This T cell receptor (beta chain) stems from a study of blood T cell repertoires in COVID-19. Background on the study: COVID-19 samples from acute and convalescent phases originated in the United States, Italy and Spain. PBMCs, B-cell-depleted T cells, or T cells provided the cDNA or gDNA that made up the material.

In germline, CDR1 is MGHRA, CDR2 YSYEKL. The CDR3 runs to 15 residues. Trimming left V 4 bases short and J 0 bases short, with 10 bases between. Authors' processing steps: Reference gene primer amplification yielded estimated nucleated cell counts. Method: immunoSEQ multiplex PCR; TCRdb's copy keeps in-frame clones and lacks some. The DNA gave D and trimming, while V, J and clone size come from that table. This table has around 63,000 clones, around 81% appearing once. This TCR was recovered from a man aged 55 to 69 with acute or convalescent COVID-19. The chain joins TRBV4-1 to TRBJ2-1; tentative D call: TRBD2 (6 bases). Sequences were obtained from peripheral blood. As DNA, the CDR3 is TGCGCCAGCAGCCCCAATAGCGGCTCCTACAATGAGCAGTTCTTC. Translation gives CASSPNSGSYNEQFF.